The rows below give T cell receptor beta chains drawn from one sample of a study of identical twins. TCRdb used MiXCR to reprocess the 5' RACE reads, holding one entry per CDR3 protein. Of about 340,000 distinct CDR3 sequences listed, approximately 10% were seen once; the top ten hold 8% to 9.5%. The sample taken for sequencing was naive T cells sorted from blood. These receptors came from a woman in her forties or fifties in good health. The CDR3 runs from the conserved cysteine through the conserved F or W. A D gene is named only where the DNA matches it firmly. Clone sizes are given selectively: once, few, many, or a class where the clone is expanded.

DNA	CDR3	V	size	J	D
TGTGCCAGCAGTTACGGCGGAGGACGGTCCTACGAGCAGTACTTC	CASSYGGGRSYEQYF	TRBV27	.	TRBJ2-7	.
TGTGCCATCAGCGAACCCGGTTCAGCCAAAAACATTCAGTACTTC	CAISEPGSAKNIQYF	TRBV10-3	.	TRBJ2-4	.
TGCAGTTACCTAGCCCGGGAGGCCTACAATGAGCAGTTCTTC	CSYLAREAYNEQFF	TRBV20-1	.	TRBJ2-1	TRBD2
TGCAGCGTTGAAGGGGGACAGGGCTCCTACAATGAGCAGTTCTTC	CSVEGGQGSYNEQFF	TRBV29-1	many	TRBJ2-1	TRBD1
TGTGCCAGCGGGACGGGCTATGGCTACACCTTC	CASGTGYGYTF	TRBV12-3/TRBV12-4	.	TRBJ1-2	.
TGTGCCAGCAGCGACAGTCCAAACGGCTACACCTTC	CASSDSPNGYTF	TRBV28	.	TRBJ1-2	.
TGCGCCAGCAGCCAAGAGGGGGGTGCGAACACTGAAGCTTTCTTT	CASSQEGGANTEAFF	TRBV4-1	.	TRBJ1-1	.
TGTGCCAGCGCGGGGGAGGGGGAAAAACTGTTTTTT	CASAGEGEKLFF	TRBV6-5	many	TRBJ1-4	.
TGTGCCAGCAGCTCCCCCAGTGCGGCTGGGGCCAACGTCCTGACTTTC	CASSSPSAAGANVLTF	TRBV27	.	TRBJ2-6	.
TGCGCCAGCAGCGAGGGACAAATATACAATGAGCAGTTCTTC	CASSEGQIYNEQFF	TRBV5-1	many	TRBJ2-1	.
TGCAGCGTTGAAGTCAATGAGCAGTTCTTC	CSVEVNEQFF	TRBV29-1	many	TRBJ2-1	.
TGCGCCAGCAGCTTGGAGCTGGGGACCAATTCACCCCTCCACTTT	CASSLELGTNSPLHF	TRBV5-1	few	TRBJ1-6	.
TGTGCCAGCAGTTCTGCGGGAGGGCCAAAGGATGAGCAGTTCTTC	CASSSAGGPKDEQFF	TRBV6-2/TRBV6-3	few	TRBJ2-1	TRBD2
TGTGCCAGCAGCTTGTCAGAACAGCAGTTCTTC	CASSLSEQQFF	TRBV7-9	.	TRBJ2-1	.
TGTGCCAGCATAACCGGGACAGGGTATGAAGCTTTCTTT	CASITGTGYEAFF	TRBV6-5	few	TRBJ1-1	TRBD1
TGTGCCAGCAGCCCGTCCTGGGGGGGCTACAATGAGCAGTTCTTC	CASSPSWGGYNEQFF	TRBV16	many	TRBJ2-1	TRBD2
TGTGCCAGCAGGCAGACGAACACTGAAGCTTTCTTT	CASRQTNTEAFF	TRBV25-1	many	TRBJ1-1	.
TGCGCCAGCATGGGACAAGAGACCCAGTACTTC	CASMGQETQYF	TRBV5-1	few	TRBJ2-5	.
TGCAGTGCCATGGGGGGACTAGCGGGGAACTACGAGCAGTACTTC	CSAMGGLAGNYEQYF	TRBV20-1	few	TRBJ2-7	TRBD2
TGTGCCACCAGTGACCCGACTCGACTAGCGGGAGTTGAGCAGTTCTTC	CATSDPTRLAGVEQFF	TRBV24-1	many	TRBJ2-1	TRBD2
TGCAGCGTTGCCCACCGAGGAGAGACCCAGTACTTC	CSVAHRGETQYF	TRBV29-1	.	TRBJ2-5	.
TGCGCCAGCAGCCACCAGGGATTGAGCTCCTACAATGAGCAGTTCTTC	CASSHQGLSSYNEQFF	TRBV4-1	many	TRBJ2-1	.
TGCGCCAGCAGCTTGGGCCCAGGGGGGCCAACCTACGAGCAGTACTTC	CASSLGPGGPTYEQYF	TRBV5-1	.	TRBJ2-7	.
TGCGCCAGCAGCCAAGACCCGGCCACTGAAGCTTTCTTT	CASSQDPATEAFF	TRBV4-1	few	TRBJ1-1	.
TGTGCCAGCAGCAGACAGACTAGCGGAACCACAACAGATACGCAGTATTTT	CASSRQTSGTTTDTQYF	TRBV14	.	TRBJ2-3	TRBD2
TGTGCCACGGGAACAGGGACCAATCAGCCCCAGCATTTT	CATGTGTNQPQHF	TRBV24-1	many	TRBJ1-5	.
TGTGCCAGCAGTTTGAGGACGCAGGGTGACGGGGAGCTGTTTTTT	CASSLRTQGDGELFF	TRBV12-3/TRBV12-4	few	TRBJ2-2	.
TGTGCCAGCAGCTTAATGATAGCGAGAGGGTCCGGGGAGCTGTTTTTT	CASSLMIARGSGELFF	TRBV11-2	.	TRBJ2-2	.
TGCGCCAGCATCGCCGGGACAGGGAGGTCCACTGAAGCTTTCTTT	CASIAGTGRSTEAFF	TRBV5-1	many	TRBJ1-1	TRBD1
TGTGCCAGCAGCCCCAAGGATTGGGTCTACGAGCAGTACTTC	CASSPKDWVYEQYF	TRBV7-9	many	TRBJ2-7	.
TGTGCCAGCACGACAGGGCCCGGATCCTACGAGCAGTACTTC	CASTTGPGSYEQYF	TRBV2	.	TRBJ2-7	TRBD1
TGCAGCGTGGAAATGGACAGAGACTATGGCTACACCTTC	CSVEMDRDYGYTF	TRBV29-1	.	TRBJ1-2	.
TGTGCCAGCGGCGACTTGAGAAAGACCCAGTACTTC	CASGDLRKTQYF	TRBV12-3/TRBV12-4	many	TRBJ2-5	.
TGTGCCAGCAGCCAAGAGAACAGGGAAGAGACCCAGTACTTC	CASSQENREETQYF	TRBV3-1	few	TRBJ2-5	.
TGTGCCAGCAGCCCGGGACTATTCGAGCAGTTCTTC	CASSPGLFEQFF	TRBV5-5	few	TRBJ2-1	TRBD2
TGTGCCAGCACTAGCGGAGTATACGAGCAGTACTTC	CASTSGVYEQYF	TRBV7-9	many	TRBJ2-7	TRBD2
TGCAGTGCTTCCCCCCTTGACAGGCACTTATACAATGAGCAGTTCTTC	CSASPLDRHLYNEQFF	TRBV20-1	.	TRBJ2-1	.
TGTGCCACCCTCAGGGGAAACACCATATATTTT	CATLRGNTIYF	TRBV27	.	TRBJ1-3	.